This T cell receptor (beta chain) is drawn from a study of T cell responses to AZD1222 COVID-19 vaccine. This clone was recorded only once. There are 12 residues in the CDR3. V shed 2 bases and J shed 4 bases, with 6 bases lying between them. The germline CDR1 and CDR2 sequences are MDHEN and SYDVKM. Second-dose intervals near 4 or 12 weeks were combined. Clones were sequenced by immunoSEQ multiplex PCR, and TCRdb holds only the in-frame ones, with some missing. The sample includes about 140,000 clones, roughly 86% of them seen just once. The sample was peripheral blood, taken 28 days after the second AZD1222 dose. V and J are TRBV28 and TRBJ2-7; no reliable D call. The sequence came from an adult who received the AZD1222 COVID-19 vaccine. CDR3 bases: TGTGCCAGCAGTTTAATCCTTTACGAGCAGTACTTC. It encodes CASSLILYEQYF.